The clone carrying this TCR beta chain was recorded once. Its target is not known. Trimming cost V 6 bases and J 6 bases, with 12 bases left between them. The CDR3 totals 13 residues. Germline V gives CDR1 LNHDA, CDR2 SQIVND (reference sequence). This entry comes from a study of Ad26.COV2.S vaccination and SARS-CoV-2 variants. Study-level points and caveats: Following vaccination, spike-specific CD8+ and CD4+ T cell responses reportedly exhibited substantial breadth. Total T cell responses were possibly underestimated by TCR breadth and depth analyses.

Sequencing used immunoSEQ multiplex PCR; TCRdb keeps in-frame clones, though not all of them. The table includes more than 400,000 clones, about 92% detected once. Treatment reported: roughly 20 received Ad26.COV2.S at low or high dose, single or two shots; 5 received placebo; per-sample allocation not given. The samples date from day 63 after the first vaccine or placebo injection. Material: peripheral blood, obtained in a trial of Ad26.COV2.S vaccine versus placebo. The V call is TRBV19, the J call TRBJ2-1; perhaps TRBD1 as D (5 bases). The TCR originated in a person between 18 and 59 years old who received the Ad26.COV2.S COVID-19 vaccine or a placebo. As DNA, the CDR3 is TGTGCCAGTAGGGGGCTAAACGCCAATGAGCAGTTCTTC. Protein: CASRGLNANEQFF.